The rows below give T cell receptor beta chains drawn from one sample of a study of blood T cell repertoires in COVID-19. Profiling relied on immunoSEQ multiplex PCR, and the TCRdb table lists in-frame clones only, not all of them. The sample lists 440,000 or so clones; around nine tenths were seen once. The sample comprised peripheral blood. Receptor source: a woman aged 40 to 50 with COVID-19, enrolled during active disease. Each CDR3 is given with its conserved first and last residue. D genes are given only for firm matches. Clone size, where shown, is once, few, many, or a class for clones that have expanded.

length,J,size,V,D,CDR3,DNA
15,TRBJ1-5,-,TRBV30,-,CAWSGGGISNQPQHF,TGTGCCTGGAGTGGGGGGGGAATAAGCAATCAGCCCCAGCATTTT
19,TRBJ2-7,-,TRBV4-2,TRBD1,CASSQESRAGGFLSYEQYF,TGTGCCAGCAGCCAAGAAAGCAGGGCAGGGGGATTCCTTTCCTACGAGCAGTACTTC
14,TRBJ2-1,-,TRBV29-1,TRBD1,CSVEVQGPYNEQFF,TGCAGCGTTGAGGTACAGGGGCCCTACAATGAGCAGTTCTTC
18,TRBJ2-1,-,TRBV3-1/TRBV3-2,TRBD2,CASSSRGLAGGTYNEQFF,TGTGCCAGCAGCTCCCGAGGACTAGCGGGAGGAACCTACAATGAGCAGTTCTTC
12,TRBJ1-5,-,TRBV19,-,CASSIRGQPQHF,TGTGCCAGTAGTATCCGGGGGCAGCCCCAGCATTTT
11,TRBJ2-7,-,TRBV6-5,-,CASAGIIEQYF,TGTGCCAGCGCAGGGATCATAGAGCAGTACTTC
15,TRBJ1-2,-,TRBV27,TRBD1,CASSFFGQGARGYTF,TGTGCCAGCAGTTTCTTCGGACAGGGGGCTAGAGGCTACACCTTC
14,TRBJ2-5,-,TRBV12-5,-,CASALQGARETQYF,TGTGCTAGTGCCCTACAGGGTGCAAGGGAGACCCAGTACTTC
15,TRBJ1-6,once,TRBV7-2,-,CASSLAGRGNSPLHF,TGTGCCAGCAGCTTAGCGGGCAGGGGCAATTCACCCCTCCACTTT
13,TRBJ1-5,-,TRBV27,TRBD1,CASSSRGYQPQHF,TGTGCCAGCAGTTCCAGGGGGTATCAGCCCCAGCATTTT
16,TRBJ1-1,-,TRBV28,TRBD1,CASSFALGQGNTEAFF,TGTGCCAGCAGTTTCGCCCTAGGACAGGGAAACACTGAAGCTTTCTTT
18,TRBJ2-7,-,TRBV27,TRBD2,CASSLGASGRALLGEQYF,TGTGCCAGCAGTTTGGGGGCTAGCGGGAGGGCCCTACTGGGCGAGCAGTACTTC
14,TRBJ1-2,-,TRBV2,-,CARTQGTTNYGYTF,TGTGCCAGGACGCAGGGTACCACTAACTATGGCTACACCTTC
14,TRBJ2-1,-,TRBV30,TRBD2,CAWSVQLAGGEQFF,TGTGCCTGGAGTGTACAACTAGCGGGAGGGGAGCAGTTCTTC
14,TRBJ2-1,-,TRBV20-1,TRBD2,CSASMGGVWNEQFF,TGCAGTGCTAGTATGGGGGGGGTATGGAATGAGCAGTTCTTC
14,TRBJ2-7,few,TRBV5-6,-,CASSALQGFYEQYF,TGTGCCAGCAGCGCCTTACAGGGATTCTACGAGCAGTACTTC
12,TRBJ2-7,-,TRBV28,-,CASTEGSYEQYF,TGTGCCAGCACTGAGGGCTCCTACGAGCAGTACTTC
16,TRBJ2-5,few,TRBV2,-,CASSVGRGIGQETQYF,TGTGCCAGCAGTGTTGGTCGCGGGATAGGCCAAGAGACCCAGTACTTC
13,TRBJ1-1,-,TRBV19,TRBD1,CASSMGQGTEAFF,TGTGCCAGTAGTATGGGACAGGGGACTGAAGCTTTCTTT
13,TRBJ1-3,-,TRBV5-1,-,CASSLGSGNTIYF,TGCGCCAGCAGCTTGGGGAGTGGAAACACCATATATTTT
14,TRBJ1-3,-,TRBV4-2,-,CASGSGGLGNTIYF,TGTGCCAGCGGCTCCGGGGGGCTTGGAAACACCATATATTTT
17,TRBJ2-1,-,TRBV4-1,TRBD2,CASSQMIALAGGNEQFF,TGCGCCAGCAGCCAAATGATAGCACTAGCGGGAGGAAATGAGCAGTTCTTC
12,TRBJ1-1,-,TRBV30,-,CAWIKGGSGAFF,TGTGCCTGGATCAAAGGGGGATCCGGAGCTTTCTTT
15,TRBJ2-1,-,TRBV6-1,-,CASSEVGGHMNEQFF,TGTGCCAGCAGTGAAGTCGGGGGGCATATGAATGAGCAGTTCTTC
16,TRBJ2-3,once,TRBV19,TRBD2,CASSPLAGVSTDTQYF,TGTGCCAGTAGTCCACTAGCGGGGGTGAGCACAGATACGCAGTATTTT
14,TRBJ1-2,-,TRBV10-1,TRBD1,CASMSNTGDYGYTF,TGCGCCAGCATGAGTAATACAGGGGACTATGGCTACACCTTC
15,TRBJ2-7,-,TRBV6-2/TRBV6-3,TRBD2,CASSYPGLERYEQYF,TGTGCCAGCAGTTACCCGGGACTAGAGCGCTACGAGCAGTACTTC
15,TRBJ2-7,-,TRBV7-6,TRBD2,CASSSSFPGGGEQYF,TGTGCCAGCAGCTCCTCCTTCCCGGGAGGAGGGGAGCAGTACTTC
15,TRBJ2-3,-,TRBV4-3,TRBD2,CASSQVAGPSDTQYF,TGCGCCAGCAGCCAAGTAGCGGGGCCTTCAGATACGCAGTATTTT
16,TRBJ2-3,-,TRBV5-5,-,CASSLFGPGATDTQYF,TGTGCCAGCAGCTTGTTCGGGCCTGGGGCCACAGATACGCAGTATTTT